The present T cell receptor (beta chain) was sequenced within a study of blood T cells in healthy people across ages. A second about 7 to 11 cycle PCR used barcoded and J-beta primers. Each single sample gave us at least 3 million CDR3-containing paired-end reads. TCRdb analysed the 5' RACE reads with MiXCR anew, one entry per CDR3 protein. The table lists about 970,000 distinct CDR3 sequences, roughly half of them singletons. There were healthy Caucasian individuals from Russia, aged 6 to 90, serving as donors. Worth noting for this clonotype: Its specificity is not known.

The length of the CDR3 is 15 residues. The J segment lost 8 bases and the V segment lost 4 bases, leaving 11 bases of the junction unmatched. CDR1 and CDR2 from the germline V gene are SGHRS and YFSETQ. Findings and limits, study-wide: Estimates drawn from one million T cells were deemed to understate diversity.

The source material was blood. The chain employs TRBV5-1 and TRBJ2-1, with 8 bases fitting TRBD2. The source is a woman aged 55-69 years in good health. The CDR3 spells CASSRMGLVVDEQFF. The CDR3 DNA is TGCGCCAGCAGCCGGATGGGACTAGTGGTGGATGAGCAGTTCTTC.